One and the same sample provided the 15 T cell receptor beta chains below, sequenced in a study of shared clonotypes between healthy human individuals. The assay was immunoSEQ multiplex PCR, and TCRdb's table has in-frame clones only and misses some. The sample includes about 2 million clones, roughly 94% of them seen just once. The specimen sequenced was naive CD4+ T cells sorted from blood. Subset denoted: CD45RA+ positively selected. Source of these receptors: a man younger than 30 in good health.

The V call is TRBV19, the J call TRBJ1-5, with TRBD1 as a possible D gene (5 bases). The CDR3 runs to 17 residues. Germline CDR1 reads LNHDA; CDR2 reads SQIVND (reference sequence). V lost 4 bases and J lost 0, with 16 bases in between. For the CDR3, the DNA is TGTGCCAGTAGTAGAGACAGCAGGACTTATAGCAATCAGCCCCAGCATTTT. It codes for CASSRDSRTYSNQPQHF.

CDR3 sequence: CASTRTGFYEQYF. The CDR3 nucleotides read TGTGCCAGCACCAGGACAGGGTTCTACGAGCAGTACTTC. The rearrangement uses TRBV6-5 and TRBJ2-7, with 8 bases that match TRBD1. J gave up 3 bases and V 7 bases, and 5 bases lay outside the gene matches. Germline V lookup: CDR1 MNHEY, CDR2 SVGAGI. This CDR3 region has 13 residues.

Notes on this clone: Other nucleotide sequences from this sample produce the same CDR3. The J gene is TRBJ2-1, the V gene TRBV6-5; D is perhaps TRBD1 or TRBD2 (5 bases each). From germline, CDR1 is MNHEY and CDR2 SVGAGI. The V and J ends lost 8 bases and 8 bases respectively, with 10 bases between them. The CDR3 spans 11 residues. Here the CDR3 reads CASRRGHEQFF. DNA of the CDR3: TGTGCCAGCCGCCGGGGCCATGAGCAGTTCTTC.

The V gene is TRBV2, the J gene TRBJ1-4, with D unclear. The V end was cut by 7 bases, the J end by 4 bases, with 10 bases between. This CDR3 is built from 13 residues. Germline lookup yields CDR1 SNHLY and CDR2 FYNNEI. CDR3 loop: CASTNDGNEKLFF. The CDR3 region has the DNA TGTGCCAGCACGAACGACGGTAATGAAAAACTGTTTTTT.

The rearrangement uses TRBV19 and TRBJ2-2; possible D gene TRBD2, 6 bases. This CDR3 has 14 residues. Between the trimmed V and J ends, which lost 3 bases and 2 bases, there was a span of 7 bases. Germline V CDR1 and CDR2: LNHDA, SQIVND (reference sequence). This chain's CDR3 is CASSMEGNTGELFF. The CDR3 DNA reads TGTGCCAGTAGTATGGAGGGAAACACCGGGGAGCTGTTTTTT.

The sample holds one count of this clone. V gene TRBV6-5 combines with J gene TRBJ2-1; D gene unclear. Trimming shortened V by 5 bases and J by 6 bases, and 11 bases separated the two germline ends. Germline assignment: CDR1 MNHEY and CDR2 SVGAGI. The CDR3 length is 13 residues. CDR3 sequence: CASSRDWANEQFF. CDR3 DNA sequence: TGTGCCAGCAGTAGAGACTGGGCCAATGAGCAGTTCTTC.

This clone was observed a single time. This rearrangement joins TRBV7-9 to TRBJ1-5; D is possibly TRBD1 (5 bases). V was cut by 1 base and J by 7 bases, with 14 bases left in between. CDR3 size: 15 residues. Germline values: CDR1 SEHNR, CDR2 FQNEAQ (reference sequence). CDR3 loop: CASSLGDQGGQPQHF. The CDR3 region has the DNA TGTGCCAGCAGCTTAGGAGATCAGGGAGGGCAGCCCCAGCATTTT.

Of note for this clone: A read error may produce the germline difference seen at one junction end. The rearrangement links TRBV7-7 to TRBJ1-1; D ambiguous. Germline V gives CDR1 SSHAT, CDR2 FNYEAQ (reference sequence). This CDR3 is 15 amino acids long. The CDR3 DNA reads TGTGCTAGCAGCTTATCATTAGGGTCCAACACTGAAGCTTTCTTT. Residues: CASSLSLGSNTEAFF.

This chain connects TRBV6-1 to TRBJ1-6; no clear D gene. CDR3 length: 15 residues. Per the germline V gene, CDR1 is MNHNS and CDR2 is SASEGT. The ends were cut back, 0 bases at V and 7 bases at J, with 10 bases in the middle. The chain's CDR3 is CASSEAGSRNSPLHF. As DNA, the CDR3 is TGTGCCAGCAGTGAAGCGGGGAGCAGAAATTCACCCCTCCACTTT.

The genes are TRBV15 and TRBJ1-2; TRBD1 aligns across 7 bases. Germline CDR1 is LNHNV and CDR2 is YYDKDF (reference sequence). Germline trimming cut 3 bases from V and 0 bases from J; bases unmatched to any gene: 22. The CDR3 spans 21 residues. Here the CDR3 DNA reads TGTGCCACCAGCAGTCGCCACCAACAGGGGCAGGGGATGGGAGCTAACTATGGCTACACCTTC. Its translation is CATSSRHQQGQGMGANYGYTF.

As concerns this clone: Other DNA variants within this sample encode the same CDR3. The rearrangement uses TRBV29-1 and TRBJ2-3; D may be TRBD1 or TRBD2 (5 bases each). V was pared by 4 bases and J by 3 bases, with 11 bases between. The CDR3 runs 13 residues. The germline V gene encodes CDR1 SQVTM and CDR2 ANQGSEA. The CDR3 coding sequence is TGCAGCGTTGGCCGGGACGGAACAGATACGCAGTATTTT. Encoded protein: CSVGRDGTDTQYF.

The J gene is TRBJ1-1, the V gene TRBV30; TRBD1 agrees at 7 bases. The CDR3 has 14 amino acids. Germline V gene sequence: CDR1 GTSNPN, CDR2 SVGIG (reference sequence). Trimming took 0 bases from V and 5 from J; bases not matched to a gene: 6. CDR3 nucleotides: TGTGCCTGGAGTGTTGGCAGGGGGAAGACTGAAGCTTTCTTT. It specifies CAWSVGRGKTEAFF.

In DNA form, the CDR3 reads TGTGCCAGCAGCTTAGAAAGGCAGGACGAGCAGTACTTC. Amino acid sequence: CASSLERQDEQYF. The chain has TRBV7-2 and TRBJ2-7; D unclear. Trimming cost V 1 base and J 5 bases, with 9 bases left between them. Germline V CDR1 and CDR2: SGHTA, FQGNSA. This CDR3 has 13 amino acids.

For this clone: The germline gene is not matched at one end of the junction; a read error may be the cause. The gene calls are TRBV20-1 and TRBJ1-1; 7 bases match TRBD1. This CDR3 comprises 8 residues. Germline V lookup: CDR1 DFQATT, CDR2 SNEGSKA (reference sequence). CDR3 region: CSAGQAVF. CDR3 DNA: TGCAGTGCTGGACAGGCTGTCTTT.

This chain connects TRBV7-2 to TRBJ2-5, with D possibly being TRBD2 (6 bases). The CDR3 covers 14 residues. V was cut by 8 bases and J by 0 bases, with 13 bases left in between. The germline V gene encodes CDR1 SGHTA and CDR2 FQGNSA. The CDR3 loop reads CASQEGRYQETQYF. The CDR3 coding sequence is TGTGCCAGCCAGGAGGGGAGGTACCAAGAGACCCAGTACTTC.